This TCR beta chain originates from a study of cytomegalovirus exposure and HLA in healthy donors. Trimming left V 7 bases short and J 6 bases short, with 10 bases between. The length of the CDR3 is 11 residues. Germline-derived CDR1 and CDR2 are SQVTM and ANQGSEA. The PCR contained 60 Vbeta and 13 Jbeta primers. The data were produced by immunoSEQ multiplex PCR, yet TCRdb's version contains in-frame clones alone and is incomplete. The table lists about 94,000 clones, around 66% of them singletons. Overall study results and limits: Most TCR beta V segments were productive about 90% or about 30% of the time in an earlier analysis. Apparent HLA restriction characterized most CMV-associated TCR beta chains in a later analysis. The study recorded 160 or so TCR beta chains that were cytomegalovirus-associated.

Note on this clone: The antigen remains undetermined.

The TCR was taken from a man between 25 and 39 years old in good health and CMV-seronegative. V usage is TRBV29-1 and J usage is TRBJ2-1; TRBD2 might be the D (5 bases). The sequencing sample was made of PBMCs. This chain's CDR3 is CSATRGNEQFF. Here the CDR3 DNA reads TGCAGCGCAACTAGAGGCAATGAGCAGTTCTTC.